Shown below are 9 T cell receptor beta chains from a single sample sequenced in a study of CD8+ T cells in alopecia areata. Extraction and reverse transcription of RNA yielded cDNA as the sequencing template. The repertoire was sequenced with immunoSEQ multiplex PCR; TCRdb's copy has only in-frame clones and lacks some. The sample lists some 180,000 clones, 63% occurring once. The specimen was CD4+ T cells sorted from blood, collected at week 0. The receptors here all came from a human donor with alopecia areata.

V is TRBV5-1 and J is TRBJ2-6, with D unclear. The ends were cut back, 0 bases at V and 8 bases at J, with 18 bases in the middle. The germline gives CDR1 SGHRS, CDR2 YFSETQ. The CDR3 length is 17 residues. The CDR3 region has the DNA TGCGCCAGCAGCTTGGCGGCAGCGCCCCGTATGACCAACGTCCTGACTTTC. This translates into CASSLAAAPRMTNVLTF. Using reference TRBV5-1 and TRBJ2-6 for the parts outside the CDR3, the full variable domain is KAGVTQTPRYLIKTRGQQVTLSCSPISGHRSVSWYQQTPGQGLQFLFEYFSETQRNKGNFPGRFSGRQFSNSRSEMNVSTLELGDSALYLCASSLAAAPRMTNVLTFGAGSRLTVL.

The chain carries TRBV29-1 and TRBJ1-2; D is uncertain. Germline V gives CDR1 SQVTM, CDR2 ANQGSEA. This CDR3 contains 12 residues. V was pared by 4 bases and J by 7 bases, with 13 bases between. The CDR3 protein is CSVVENGGGYTF. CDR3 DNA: TGCAGCGTTGTTGAAAATGGTGGTGGCTACACCTTC.

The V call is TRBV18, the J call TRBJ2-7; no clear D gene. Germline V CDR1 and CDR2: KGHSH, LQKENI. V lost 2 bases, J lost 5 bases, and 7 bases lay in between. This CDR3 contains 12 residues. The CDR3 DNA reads TGTGCCAGCTCACCAGCCTTCGACGAGCAGTACTTC. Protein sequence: CASSPAFDEQYF.

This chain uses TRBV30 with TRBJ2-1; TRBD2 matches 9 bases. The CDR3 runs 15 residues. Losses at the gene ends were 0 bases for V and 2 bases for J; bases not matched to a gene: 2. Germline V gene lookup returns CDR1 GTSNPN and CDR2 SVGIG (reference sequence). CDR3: CAWSVLAGPYNEQFF. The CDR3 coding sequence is TGTGCCTGGAGTGTACTAGCGGGTCCCTACAATGAGCAGTTCTTC. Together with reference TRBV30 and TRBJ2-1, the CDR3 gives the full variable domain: SQTIHQWPATLVQPVGSPLSLECTVEGTSNPNLYWYRQAAGRGLQLLFYSVGIGQISSEVPQNLSASRPQDRQFILSSKKLLLSDSGFYLCAWSVLAGPYNEQFFGPGTRLTVL.

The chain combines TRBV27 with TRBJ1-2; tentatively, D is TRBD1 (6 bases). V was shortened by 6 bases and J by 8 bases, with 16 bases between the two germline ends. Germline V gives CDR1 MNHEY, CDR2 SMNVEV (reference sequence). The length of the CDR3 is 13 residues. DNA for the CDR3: TGTGCCAGCAGCCGCTTGGCAGGGGAAGGCTACACCTTC. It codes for CASSRLAGEGYTF.

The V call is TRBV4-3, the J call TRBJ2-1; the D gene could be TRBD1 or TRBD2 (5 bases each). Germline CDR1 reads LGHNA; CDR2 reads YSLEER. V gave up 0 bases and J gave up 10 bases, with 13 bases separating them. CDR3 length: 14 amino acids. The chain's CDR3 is CASSQDLGGGEQFF. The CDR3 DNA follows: TGCGCCAGCAGCCAAGATTTGGGTGGGGGAGAGCAGTTCTTC.

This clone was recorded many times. The CDR3 protein is CASSHELASTDTQYF. CDR3 in DNA: TGTGCCAGCAGCCACGAACTAGCTTCCACAGATACGCAGTATTTT. The chain employs TRBV11-2 and TRBJ2-3; D perhaps matches TRBD2 (6 bases). Trimming took off 5 bases at V and 2 bases at J, with 14 bases between the two ends. This CDR3 has 15 amino acids. CDR1 is SGHAT and CDR2 is FQNNGV in the germline V gene. Full variable domain (rest looked up from reference TRBV11-2 and TRBJ2-3): EAGVAQSPRYKIIEKRQSVAFWCNPISGHATLYWYQQILGQGPKLLIQFQNNGVVDDSQLPKDRFSAERLKGVDSTLKIQPAKLEDSAVYLCASSHELASTDTQYFGPGTRLTVL.

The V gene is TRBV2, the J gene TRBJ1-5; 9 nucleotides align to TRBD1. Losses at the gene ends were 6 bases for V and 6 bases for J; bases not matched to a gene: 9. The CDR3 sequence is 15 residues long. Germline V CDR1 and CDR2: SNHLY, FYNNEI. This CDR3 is CASRLQTGGLQPQHF. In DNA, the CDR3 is TGTGCCAGCAGACTACAGACAGGGGGACTTCAGCCCCAGCATTTT.

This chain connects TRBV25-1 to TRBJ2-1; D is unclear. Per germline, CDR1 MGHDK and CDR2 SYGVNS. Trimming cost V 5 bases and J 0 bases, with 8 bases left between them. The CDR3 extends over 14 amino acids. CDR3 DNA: TGTGCCAGCAGTAAAGGGAACTCCTACAATGAGCAGTTCTTC. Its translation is CASSKGNSYNEQFF.